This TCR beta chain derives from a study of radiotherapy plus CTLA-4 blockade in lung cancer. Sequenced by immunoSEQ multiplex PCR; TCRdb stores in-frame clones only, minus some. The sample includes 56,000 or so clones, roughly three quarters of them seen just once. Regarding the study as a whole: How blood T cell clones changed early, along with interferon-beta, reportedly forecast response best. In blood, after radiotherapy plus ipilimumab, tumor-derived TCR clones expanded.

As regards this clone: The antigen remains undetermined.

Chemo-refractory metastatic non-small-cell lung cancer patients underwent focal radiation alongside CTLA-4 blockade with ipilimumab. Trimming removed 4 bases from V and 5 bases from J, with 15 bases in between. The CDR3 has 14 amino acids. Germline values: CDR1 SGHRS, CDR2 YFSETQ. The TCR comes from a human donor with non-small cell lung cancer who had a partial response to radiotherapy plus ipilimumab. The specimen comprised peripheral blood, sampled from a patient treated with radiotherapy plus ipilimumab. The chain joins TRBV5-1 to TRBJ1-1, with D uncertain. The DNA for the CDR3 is TGCGCCAGCAGCCTGAGTCCCACAGAGACTGAAGCTTTCTTT. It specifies CASSLSPTETEAFF.